This TCR beta chain was sequenced for a study of blood T cell repertoires in COVID-19. Study in general: In each case, the material was cDNA or gDNA derived from T cells, B-cell-depleted T cells, or PBMCs.

Germline CDR1 SGHRS, CDR2 YFSETQ. The CDR3 runs 15 residues. V lost 0 bases and J 5 bases, leaving 14 bases between the germline ends. Seattle patients were enrolled while actively infected and followed longitudinally. In the study's own analysis: Cell counts per sample came from amplifying reference gene primers. The assay was immunoSEQ multiplex PCR, and TCRdb's table has in-frame clones only and misses some. V and J calls and clone size come straight from that table; D and trimming were deduced from the DNA. The repertoire consists of 250,000 to 350,000 clones, with about 81% occurring once and the leading ten covering more than 1.1%.

J is TRBJ1-2 and V is TRBV5-1; a possible D gene is TRBD1 (5 bases). The TCR sequence derives from a human donor with COVID-19, enrolled during active disease. The donor label of this sample is uncertain. Sequenced material: peripheral blood. CDR3 loop: CASSLGARAGYGYTF. The CDR3 DNA reads as TGCGCCAGCAGCTTGGGCGCCAGGGCGGGATATGGCTACACCTTC.